This T cell receptor beta chain was captured in a study of spatial heterogeneity in lung cancer. Whole-study context: An average of more than ten raw reads was observed per unique TCR and UMI combination. Study findings and constraints: One measure, the expanded intratumoral alpha and beta TCR count, tracked tumor mutation counts.

The time point was: sample taken at primary tumor resection. The donor group consisted of roughly 70 patients who had untreated, early-stage non-small cell lung cancer. Frozen PBMC, nontumor lung or tumor provided whole RNA, which was sequenced unsorted. This clonotype was found many times. Its antigen is not identified. TCR cDNA molecules each had a unique molecular identifier. Each CDR3 protein is one row after TCRdb ran MiXCR on the 5' RACE reads. The sample lists fewer than 15,000 distinct CDR3 sequences, over 3% occurring once. The CDR3 contains 14 residues. CDR1 and CDR2 (germline): SGHTA, FQGNSA. V lost 2 bases and J 11 bases, leaving 18 bases between the germline ends.

This TCR was sampled from a male donor with early-stage non-small cell lung cancer. Specimen: lung tumor tissue, collected at surgery. The rearrangement uses TRBV7-2 and TRBJ1-1, with D hard to call. In DNA, the CDR3 is TGTGCCAGCAGCTTACAGGACTGTAGGACGTGGGCTTTCTTT. Protein sequence: CASSLQDCRTWAFF.